The rows below give T cell receptor beta chains drawn from one sample of a study of blood T cell repertoires in COVID-19. Libraries were prepared by immunoSEQ multiplex PCR; TCRdb keeps only in-frame clonotypes and omits some of them. The sample includes about 190,000 clones, around nine tenths of them seen just once. The material sequenced was peripheral blood. Receptors originate from a middle-aged man with acute or convalescent COVID-19. Each CDR3 is given with its conserved first and last residue. Each record gives: D gene, V gene, J gene, clone size, CDR3 protein, CDR3 DNA. The D gene is left open where the match is weak. Some rows mark clone size as missing; the rest say once, few, many or name a class of expanded clone.

D gene: NA
V gene: TRBV27
J gene: TRBJ1-5
clone size: NA
CDR3 protein: CASSLVPSANQPQHF
CDR3 DNA: TGTGCCAGCAGTTTAGTCCCCAGCGCCAATCAGCCCCAGCATTTT

D gene: TRBD1
V gene: TRBV3-1/TRBV3-2
J gene: TRBJ1-2
clone size: few
CDR3 protein: CASGRQGATYGYTF
CDR3 DNA: TGTGCCAGCGGAAGACAGGGGGCGACCTATGGCTACACCTTC

D gene: NA
V gene: TRBV6-5
J gene: TRBJ2-7
clone size: NA
CDR3 protein: CASTGHSSYEQYF
CDR3 DNA: TGTGCCAGCACCGGACACAGCTCCTACGAGCAGTACTTC

D gene: NA
V gene: TRBV18
J gene: TRBJ1-1
clone size: NA
CDR3 protein: CASSPLGRAGTEAFF
CDR3 DNA: TGTGCCAGCTCACCTCTGGGGAGGGCCGGCACTGAAGCTTTCTTT

D gene: NA
V gene: TRBV28
J gene: TRBJ2-7
clone size: NA
CDR3 protein: CASSLGGRAYEQYF
CDR3 DNA: TGTGCCAGCAGTTTGGGGGGGCGCGCCTACGAGCAGTACTTC

D gene: NA
V gene: TRBV18
J gene: TRBJ2-3
clone size: NA
CDR3 protein: CASSPSVGGTDTQYF
CDR3 DNA: TGTGCCAGCTCCCCGAGCGTCGGGGGCACAGATACGCAGTATTTT

D gene: TRBD2
V gene: TRBV18
J gene: TRBJ2-4
clone size: NA
CDR3 protein: CASSPSLAGGRLAKNIQYF
CDR3 DNA: TGTGCCAGCTCACCATCCCTAGCGGGGGGCCGACTAGCCAAAAACATTCAGTACTTC

D gene: NA
V gene: TRBV6-5
J gene: TRBJ2-7
clone size: once
CDR3 protein: CASSDAWSSSYEQYF
CDR3 DNA: TGTGCCAGCAGCGACGCCTGGTCTAGCTCCTACGAGCAGTACTTC

D gene: NA
V gene: TRBV12-3/TRBV12-4
J gene: TRBJ1-1
clone size: few
CDR3 protein: CASSLDRYTEAFF
CDR3 DNA: TGTGCCAGCAGTTTAGACAGATACACTGAAGCTTTCTTT

D gene: NA
V gene: TRBV7-2
J gene: TRBJ2-7
clone size: NA
CDR3 protein: CASSSRDIPYEQYF
CDR3 DNA: TGTGCCAGCAGCTCCCGGGACATTCCCTACGAGCAGTACTTC

D gene: TRBD1
V gene: TRBV30
J gene: TRBJ2-7
clone size: NA
CDR3 protein: CAWRVQGAYEQYF
CDR3 DNA: TGTGCCTGGAGGGTACAGGGGGCTTACGAGCAGTACTTC

D gene: TRBD1
V gene: TRBV2
J gene: TRBJ1-2
clone size: NA
CDR3 protein: CASSDAQGAYSGYTF
CDR3 DNA: TGTGCCAGCAGTGACGCACAGGGGGCCTATAGTGGCTACACCTTC

D gene: NA
V gene: TRBV5-1
J gene: TRBJ1-6
clone size: NA
CDR3 protein: CASSLKQVDENSPLHF
CDR3 DNA: TGCGCCAGCAGCTTGAAGCAGGTGGATGAAAATTCACCCCTCCACTTT

D gene: TRBD1
V gene: TRBV5-1
J gene: TRBJ2-7
clone size: NA
CDR3 protein: CASSPGTGVTYEQYF
CDR3 DNA: TGCGCCAGCAGCCCAGGGACAGGGGTTACCTACGAGCAGTACTTC

D gene: TRBD1
V gene: TRBV5-1
J gene: TRBJ2-7
clone size: NA
CDR3 protein: CASSLERAGGYEQYF
CDR3 DNA: TGCGCCAGCAGCTTGGAAAGGGCAGGGGGATACGAGCAGTACTTC

D gene: TRBD1
V gene: TRBV5-6
J gene: TRBJ2-2
clone size: NA
CDR3 protein: CASSLPGQGNTGELFF
CDR3 DNA: TGTGCCAGCAGCTTACCGGGACAGGGGAACACCGGGGAGCTGTTTTTT

D gene: NA
V gene: TRBV3-1/TRBV3-2
J gene: TRBJ2-5
clone size: NA
CDR3 protein: CASSQGGSETQYF
CDR3 DNA: TGTGCCAGCAGCCAAGGTGGCTCGGAGACCCAGTACTTC

D gene: NA
V gene: TRBV5-1
J gene: TRBJ1-2
clone size: NA
CDR3 protein: CASSLRGANYGYTF
CDR3 DNA: TGCGCCAGCAGCCTCAGGGGCGCTAACTATGGCTACACCTTC

D gene: NA
V gene: TRBV7-2
J gene: TRBJ1-6
clone size: NA
CDR3 protein: CASSLQGYNSPLHF
CDR3 DNA: TGTGCCAGCAGCTTACAGGGGTATAATTCACCCCTCCACTTT

D gene: NA
V gene: TRBV6-2/TRBV6-3
J gene: TRBJ1-1
clone size: few
CDR3 protein: CASSYSRNTEAFF
CDR3 DNA: TGTGCCAGCAGTTACTCTAGGAACACTGAAGCTTTCTTT

D gene: NA
V gene: TRBV14
J gene: TRBJ1-2
clone size: NA
CDR3 protein: CASSHTTRNYGYTF
CDR3 DNA: TGTGCCAGCAGCCACACTACTCGGAACTATGGCTACACCTTC

D gene: TRBD2
V gene: TRBV6-4
J gene: TRBJ2-1
clone size: NA
CDR3 protein: CASRMTSGGYNEQFF
CDR3 DNA: TGTGCCAGCAGGATGACTAGCGGGGGATACAATGAGCAGTTCTTC

D gene: TRBD1
V gene: TRBV13
J gene: TRBJ2-1
clone size: NA
CDR3 protein: CASSGQGAQNEQFF
CDR3 DNA: TGTGCCAGCAGCGGACAGGGGGCGCAGAATGAGCAGTTCTTC